This T cell receptor beta chain appears in the sequencing data of a study of monozygotic twins with inflammatory bowel disease. Overall study findings and caveats: The study found lower TCRbeta diversity (inverse Simpson) in IBD patients than in healthy co-twins.

Concerning this clonotype itself: Antigen unknown.

Blood, 2 to 2.5 ml, was drawn per donor. Total RNA input per TCR library was around 3,500 ng. TCRdb reworked the 5' RACE reads into one entry per CDR3 protein, no DNA. Its listing shows under 150,000 distinct CDR3 sequences. There are 13 residues in the CDR3. Germline V gene sequence: CDR1 SQVTM, CDR2 ANQGSEA. The TCR sequence derives from a human donor with ulcerative colitis or Crohn's disease, or a healthy co-twin of an affected twin (not recorded which). This chain links TRBV29-1 with TRBJ1-2; absent DNA, TCRdb's TRBD1 call cannot be checked. The sample consisted of blood. The CDR3 reads CSVGTGDGYGYTF.